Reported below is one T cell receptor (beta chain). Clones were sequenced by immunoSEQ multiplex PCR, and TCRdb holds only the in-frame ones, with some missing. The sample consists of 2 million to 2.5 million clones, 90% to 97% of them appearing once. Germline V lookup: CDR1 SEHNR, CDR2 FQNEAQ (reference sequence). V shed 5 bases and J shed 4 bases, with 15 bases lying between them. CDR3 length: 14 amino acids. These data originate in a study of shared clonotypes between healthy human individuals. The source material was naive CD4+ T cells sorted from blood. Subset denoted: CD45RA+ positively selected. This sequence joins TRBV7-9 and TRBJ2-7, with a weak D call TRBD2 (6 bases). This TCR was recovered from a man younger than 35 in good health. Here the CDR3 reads CASSGAGNRYEQYF. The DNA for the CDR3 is TGTGCCAGCAGCGGGGCGGGGAATAGGTACGAGCAGTACTTC.